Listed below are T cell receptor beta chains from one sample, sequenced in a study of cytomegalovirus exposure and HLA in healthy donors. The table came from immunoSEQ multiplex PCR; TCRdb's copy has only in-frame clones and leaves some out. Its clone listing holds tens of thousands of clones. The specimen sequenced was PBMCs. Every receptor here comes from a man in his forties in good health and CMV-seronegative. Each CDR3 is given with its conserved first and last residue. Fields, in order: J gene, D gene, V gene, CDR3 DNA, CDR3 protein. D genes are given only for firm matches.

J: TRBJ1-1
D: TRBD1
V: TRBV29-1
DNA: TGCAGCGGCGGGGACAGGTGGATAACTGAAGCTTTCTTT
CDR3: CSGGDRWITEAFF

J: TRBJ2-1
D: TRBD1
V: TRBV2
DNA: TGTGCCAGCAGCTCGGGGGGACAGGGGTCTGGAAATGAGCAGTTCTTC
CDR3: CASSSGGQGSGNEQFF

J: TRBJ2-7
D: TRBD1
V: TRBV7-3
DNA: TGTGCCAGCAGCTTATCCGGGACAGACGGCGCCTACGAGCAGTACTTC
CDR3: CASSLSGTDGAYEQYF

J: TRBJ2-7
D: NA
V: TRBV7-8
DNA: TGTGCCAGCAGCTTAGCGACTTACTCCTACGAGCAGTACTTC
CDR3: CASSLATYSYEQYF

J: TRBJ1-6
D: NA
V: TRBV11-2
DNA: TGTGCCAGCAGCTTAGTCGGTCCCGCACCCCTCCACTTT
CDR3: CASSLVGPAPLHF

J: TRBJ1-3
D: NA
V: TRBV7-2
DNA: TGTGCCAGCAGCTTAGAGTCAGGGTTTGGAAACACCATATATTTT
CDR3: CASSLESGFGNTIYF

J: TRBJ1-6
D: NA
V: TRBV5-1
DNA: TGCGCCAGCAGCTTGGAGGGGCCAGGGGATTCACCCCTCCACTTT
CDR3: CASSLEGPGDSPLHF

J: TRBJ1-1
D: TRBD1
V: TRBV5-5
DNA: TGTGCCAGCAGCCCGACAGGGAGCACTGAAGCTTTCTTT
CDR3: CASSPTGSTEAFF

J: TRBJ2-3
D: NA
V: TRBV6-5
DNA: TGTGCCAGCAGTAGCGACCGCACGCATACGCAGTATTTT
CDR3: CASSSDRTHTQYF

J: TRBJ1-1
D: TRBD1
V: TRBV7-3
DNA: TGTGCCAGCAGCCATGAGGGGGCGGATGAAGCTTTCTTT
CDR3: CASSHEGADEAFF

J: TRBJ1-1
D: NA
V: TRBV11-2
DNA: TGTGCCAGCAGCTTAAACCTCCAGGGGAATGAAGCTTTCTTT
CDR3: CASSLNLQGNEAFF

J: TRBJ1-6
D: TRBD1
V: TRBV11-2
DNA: TGTGCCAGCAGCTCGCAGACAGGGGTTAATTCACCCCTCCACTTT
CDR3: CASSSQTGVNSPLHF

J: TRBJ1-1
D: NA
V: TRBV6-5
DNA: TGTGCCTCCCGGAGAGGATTAGGGGACACTGAAGCTTTCTTT
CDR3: CASRRGLGDTEAFF

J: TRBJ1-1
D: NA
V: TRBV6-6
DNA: TGTGCCAGCAGTTACCTGGCAGGGGACACTGAAGCTTTCTTT
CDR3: CASSYLAGDTEAFF

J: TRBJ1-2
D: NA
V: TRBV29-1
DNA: TGCAGCGTTGACAGACTCTATGGCTACACCTTC
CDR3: CSVDRLYGYTF

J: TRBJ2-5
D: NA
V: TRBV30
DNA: TGTGCCTGGAGTCGGTCTCTAGAGACCCAGTACTTC
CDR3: CAWSRSLETQYF

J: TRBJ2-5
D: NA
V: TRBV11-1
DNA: TGTGCCAGCAGCGGCATGGGGCCTCAGTACTTC
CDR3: CASSGMGPQYF

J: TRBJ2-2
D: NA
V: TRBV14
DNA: TGTGCCAGCAGCCAAGAGAGGCGTACCGGGGAGCTGTTTTTT
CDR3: CASSQERRTGELFF

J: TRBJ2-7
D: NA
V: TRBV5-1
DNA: TGCGCCAGCAGCTTGCAGGGAACAAACTCCTACGAGCAGTACTTC
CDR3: CASSLQGTNSYEQYF

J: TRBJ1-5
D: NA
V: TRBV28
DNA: TGTGCCAGCAGTTTACCGGATCAGCCCCAGCATTTT
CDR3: CASSLPDQPQHF

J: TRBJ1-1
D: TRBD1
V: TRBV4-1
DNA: TGCGCCAGCAGCCAACCCCCTGGGGGACAGGGAGGCCTTAAGGCTGAAGCTTTCTTT
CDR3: CASSQPPGGQGGLKAEAFF

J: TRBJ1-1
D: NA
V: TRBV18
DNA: TGTGCCAGCTCACGGGGCTTACCCGGCATCTGGGACACTGAAGCTTTCTTT
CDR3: CASSRGLPGIWDTEAFF

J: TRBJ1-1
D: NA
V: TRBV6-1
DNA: TGTGCCAGCAGCTACCCTGGACTTCTGAACACTGAAGCTTTCTTT
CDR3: CASSYPGLLNTEAFF

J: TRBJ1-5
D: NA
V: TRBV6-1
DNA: TGTGCCAGCCTAGACGACAGATATAGCAATCAGCCCCAGCATTTT
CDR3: CASLDDRYSNQPQHF

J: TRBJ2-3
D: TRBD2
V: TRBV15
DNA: TGTGCCACCAGCTCCCTGGAACTAGCGGGGGGCCATACCACAGATACGCAGTATTTT
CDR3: CATSSLELAGGHTTDTQYF

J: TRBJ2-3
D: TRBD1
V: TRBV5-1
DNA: TGCGCCAGCAGCTTGGCGACAGGGAAAACAGATACGCAGTATTTT
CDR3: CASSLATGKTDTQYF

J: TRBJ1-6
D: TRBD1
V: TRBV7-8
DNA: TGTGCCAGCAGCTTTTCCGACAGGGTTAATTCACCCCTCCACTTT
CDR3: CASSFSDRVNSPLHF

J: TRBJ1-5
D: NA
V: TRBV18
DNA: TGTGCCAGCTCACAGGGGAGCAATCAGCCCCAGCATTTT
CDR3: CASSQGSNQPQHF

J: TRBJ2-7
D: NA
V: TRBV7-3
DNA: TGTGCCAGCAGCTTAGGGGGCGGCCCTGCCTACGAGCAGTACTTC
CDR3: CASSLGGGPAYEQYF

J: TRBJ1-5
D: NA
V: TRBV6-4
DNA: TGTGCCAGCAGTGGGGGGGATGGACAGCCCCAGCATTTT
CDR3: CASSGGDGQPQHF

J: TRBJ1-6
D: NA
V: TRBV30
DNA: TGTGCCTGGAACCAGGGTAGCGGATCACCCCTCCACTTT
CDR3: CAWNQGSGSPLHF

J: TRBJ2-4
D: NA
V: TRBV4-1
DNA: TGCGCCAGCAGCCAAGACCGGGGTGTCGAAAACATTCAGTACTTC
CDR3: CASSQDRGVENIQYF

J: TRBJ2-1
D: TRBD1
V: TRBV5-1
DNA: TGCGCCAGCAGCCCCGAACCGGGACAGTTCTACAATGAGCAGTTCTTC
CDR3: CASSPEPGQFYNEQFF

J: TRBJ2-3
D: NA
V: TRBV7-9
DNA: TGTGCCAGCAGCTTTCAGGGTTTTGGCACAGATACGCAGTATTTT
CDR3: CASSFQGFGTDTQYF

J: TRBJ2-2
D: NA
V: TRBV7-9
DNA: TGTGCCAGCACTCGGTCATCCGGGGAGCTGTTTTTT
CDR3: CASTRSSGELFF

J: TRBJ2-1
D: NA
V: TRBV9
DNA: TGTGCCAGCAGCGTACGAGCGGTGGCGGAGCAGTTCTTC
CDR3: CASSVRAVAEQFF

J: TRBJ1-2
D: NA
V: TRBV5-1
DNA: TGCGCCAGCAGCTTGAGCGGGTTATCTAACTATGGCTACACCTTC
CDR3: CASSLSGLSNYGYTF

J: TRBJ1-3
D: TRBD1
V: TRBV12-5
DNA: TGTGCTAGTGGCCAAGGACAGGGAGGAAACACCATATATTTT
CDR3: CASGQGQGGNTIYF

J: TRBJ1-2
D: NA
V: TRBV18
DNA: TGTGCCAGCTCACCCGACAGGATCTTTGGCTACACCTTC
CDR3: CASSPDRIFGYTF

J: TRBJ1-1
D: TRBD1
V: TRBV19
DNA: TGTGCCAGTAGTAAACATAGGACAGGGCACTTGAACACTGAAGCTTTCTTT
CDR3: CASSKHRTGHLNTEAFF

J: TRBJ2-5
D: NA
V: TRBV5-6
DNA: TGTGCCAGCCAGCGGCGGGTCCGGTACCAAGAGACCCAGTACTTC
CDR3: CASQRRVRYQETQYF

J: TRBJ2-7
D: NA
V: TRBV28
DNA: TGTGCCAGCAGTTTACGCGCAGGGCTGAAGGAGCAGTACTTC
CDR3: CASSLRAGLKEQYF

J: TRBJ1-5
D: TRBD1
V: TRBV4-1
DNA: TGCGCCAGCAGCCAAGTCCCGACTAAGACAGGGGGCAATCAGCCCCAGCATTTT
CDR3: CASSQVPTKTGGNQPQHF

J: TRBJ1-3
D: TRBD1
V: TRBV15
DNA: TGTGCCACCAGCAGAGGACAGGGGGCAGACACCATATATTTT
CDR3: CATSRGQGADTIYF

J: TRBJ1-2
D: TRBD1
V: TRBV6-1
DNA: TGTGCCATCGACAGGGGACAGAACTATGGCTACACCTTC
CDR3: CAIDRGQNYGYTF

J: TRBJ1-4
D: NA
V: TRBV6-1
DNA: TGTGCCACCACCTTAATGGGGGGTACTAATGAAAAACTGTTTTTT
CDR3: CATTLMGGTNEKLFF

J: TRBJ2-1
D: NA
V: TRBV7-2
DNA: TGTGCCAGCTGGGCAGGGGTCTACAATGAGCAGTTCTTC
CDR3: CASWAGVYNEQFF

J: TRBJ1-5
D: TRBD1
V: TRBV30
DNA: TGTGCCTGGAGTGTGACGACAGGGGGTGAGCCCCAGCATTTT
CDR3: CAWSVTTGGEPQHF

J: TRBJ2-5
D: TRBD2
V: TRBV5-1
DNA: TGCGCCAGCAGCTTGGGTCTAGCGGGGTCCCGGGAGACCCAGTACTTC
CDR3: CASSLGLAGSRETQYF

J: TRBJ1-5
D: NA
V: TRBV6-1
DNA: TGTGCCAGCAGTGAATGGTTCGTCAGGAATCAGCCCCAGCATTTT
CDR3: CASSEWFVRNQPQHF

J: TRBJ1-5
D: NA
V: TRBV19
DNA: TGTGTCCCCTGCCAGGGAATCAATCAGCCCCAGCATTTT
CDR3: CVPCQGINQPQHF

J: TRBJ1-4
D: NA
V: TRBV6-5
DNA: TGTGCCAGCAGTGCTAACAGTAATGAAAAACTGTTTTTT
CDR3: CASSANSNEKLFF

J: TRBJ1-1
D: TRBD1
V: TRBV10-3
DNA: TGTGCCACCACAAACATCGGGCGGACAGGGGTCCCTGAAGCTTTCTTT
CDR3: CATTNIGRTGVPEAFF

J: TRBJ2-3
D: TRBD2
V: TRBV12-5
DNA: TGTGCTAGTGGTGTTGGTACGGGGGGTAGCACAGATACGCAGTATTTT
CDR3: CASGVGTGGSTDTQYF